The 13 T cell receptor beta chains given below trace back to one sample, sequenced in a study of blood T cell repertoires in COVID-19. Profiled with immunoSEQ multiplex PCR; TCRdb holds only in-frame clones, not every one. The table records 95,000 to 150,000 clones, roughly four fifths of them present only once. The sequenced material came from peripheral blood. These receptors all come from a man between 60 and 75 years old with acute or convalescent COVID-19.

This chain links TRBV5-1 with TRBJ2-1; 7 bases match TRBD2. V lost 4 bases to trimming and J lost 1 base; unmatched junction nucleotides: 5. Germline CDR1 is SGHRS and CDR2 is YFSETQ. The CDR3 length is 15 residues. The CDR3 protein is CASSPGGGSYNEQFF. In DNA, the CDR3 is TGCGCCAGCAGCCCCGGCGGGGGATCCTACAATGAGCAGTTCTTC. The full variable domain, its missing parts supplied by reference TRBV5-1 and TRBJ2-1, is KAGVTQTPRYLIKTRGQQVTLSCSPISGHRSVSWYQQTPGQGLQFLFEYFSETQRNKGNFPGRFSGRQFSNSRSEMNVSTLELGDSALYLCASSPGGGSYNEQFFGPGTRLTVL.

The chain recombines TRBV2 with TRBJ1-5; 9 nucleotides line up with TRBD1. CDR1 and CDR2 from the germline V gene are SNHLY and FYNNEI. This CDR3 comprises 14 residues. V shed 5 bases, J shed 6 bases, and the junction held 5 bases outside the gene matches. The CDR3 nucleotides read TGTGCCAGCAGTCGGACAGGGGCACGTCAGCCCCAGCATTTT. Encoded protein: CASSRTGARQPQHF.

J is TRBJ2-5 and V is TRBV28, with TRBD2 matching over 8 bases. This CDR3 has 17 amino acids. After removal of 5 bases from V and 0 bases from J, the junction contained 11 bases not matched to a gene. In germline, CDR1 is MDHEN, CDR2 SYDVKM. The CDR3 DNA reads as TGTGCCAGCAGTCCGCCTCCCACTAGCGGCTACCAAGAGACCCAGTACTTC. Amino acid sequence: CASSPPPTSGYQETQYF. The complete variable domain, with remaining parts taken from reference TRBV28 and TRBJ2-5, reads DVKVTQSSRYLVKRTGEKVFLECVQDMDHENMFWYRQDPGLGLRLIYFSYDVKMKEKGDIPEGYSVSREKKERFSLILESASTNQTSMYLCASSPPPTSGYQETQYFGPGTRLLVL.

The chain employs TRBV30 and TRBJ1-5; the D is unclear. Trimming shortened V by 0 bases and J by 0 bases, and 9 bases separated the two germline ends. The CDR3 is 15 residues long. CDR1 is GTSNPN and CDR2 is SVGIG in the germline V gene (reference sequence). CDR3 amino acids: CAWSVHRSSNQPQHF. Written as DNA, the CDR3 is TGTGCCTGGAGTGTACACAGATCTAGCAATCAGCCCCAGCATTTT.

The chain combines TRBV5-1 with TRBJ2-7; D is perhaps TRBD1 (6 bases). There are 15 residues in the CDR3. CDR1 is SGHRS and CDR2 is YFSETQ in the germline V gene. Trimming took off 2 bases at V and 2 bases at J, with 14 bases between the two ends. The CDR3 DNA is TGCGCCAGCAGCTTCCCTTACAGGGACACCTACGAGCAGTACTTC. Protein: CASSFPYRDTYEQYF.

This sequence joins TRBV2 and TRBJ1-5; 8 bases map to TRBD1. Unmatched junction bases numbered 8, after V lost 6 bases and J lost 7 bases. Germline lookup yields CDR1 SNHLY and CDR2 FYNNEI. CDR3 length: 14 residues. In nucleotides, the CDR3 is TGTGCCAGCAGGGACGACAGGGGCTACCAGCCCCAGCATTTT. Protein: CASRDDRGYQPQHF.

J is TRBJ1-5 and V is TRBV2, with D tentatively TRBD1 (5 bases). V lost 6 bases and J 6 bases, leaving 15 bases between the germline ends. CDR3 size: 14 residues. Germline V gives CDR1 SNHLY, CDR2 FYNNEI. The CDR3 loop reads CASRSDGGGQPQHF. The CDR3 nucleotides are TGTGCCAGCAGATCGGACGGGGGGGGTCAGCCCCAGCATTTT.

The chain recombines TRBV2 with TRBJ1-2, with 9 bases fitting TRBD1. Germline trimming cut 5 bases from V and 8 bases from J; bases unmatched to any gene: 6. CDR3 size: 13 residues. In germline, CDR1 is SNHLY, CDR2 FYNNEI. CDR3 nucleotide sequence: TGTGCCAGCAGTATCAACAGGGGGCAAGGCTACACCTTC. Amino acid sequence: CASSINRGQGYTF.

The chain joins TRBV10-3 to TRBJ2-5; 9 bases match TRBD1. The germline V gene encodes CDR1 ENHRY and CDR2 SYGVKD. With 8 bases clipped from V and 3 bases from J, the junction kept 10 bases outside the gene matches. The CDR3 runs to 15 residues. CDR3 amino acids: CAIGSQGAKEETQYF. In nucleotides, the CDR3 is TGTGCCATCGGTTCACAGGGGGCGAAGGAAGAGACCCAGTACTTC.

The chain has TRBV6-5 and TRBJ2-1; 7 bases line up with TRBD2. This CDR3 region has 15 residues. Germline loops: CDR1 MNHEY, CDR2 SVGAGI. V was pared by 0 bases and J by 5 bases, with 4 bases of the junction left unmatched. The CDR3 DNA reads TGTGCCAGCAGTTACTCCCTAGCGGTAAACAATGAGCAGTTCTTC. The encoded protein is CASSYSLAVNNEQFF.

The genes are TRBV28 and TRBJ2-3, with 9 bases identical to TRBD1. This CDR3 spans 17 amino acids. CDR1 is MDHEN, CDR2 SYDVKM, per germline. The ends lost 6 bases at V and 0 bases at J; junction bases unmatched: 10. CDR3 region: CASRPGDRGASTDTQYF. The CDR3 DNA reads TGTGCCAGCAGGCCAGGAGACAGGGGGGCGAGCACAGATACGCAGTATTTT.

The CDR3 reads CASSEGIGQQGGNEQFF. In nucleotides, the CDR3 is TGTGCCAGCAGTGAAGGTATTGGTCAGCAGGGGGGCAATGAGCAGTTCTTC. The chain combines TRBV6-1 with TRBJ2-1; TRBD1 might be the D (7 bases). Trimming pared 1 base from V and 6 bases from J, leaving 19 bases between. Per germline, CDR1 MNHNS and CDR2 SASEGT. The CDR3 covers 17 residues.

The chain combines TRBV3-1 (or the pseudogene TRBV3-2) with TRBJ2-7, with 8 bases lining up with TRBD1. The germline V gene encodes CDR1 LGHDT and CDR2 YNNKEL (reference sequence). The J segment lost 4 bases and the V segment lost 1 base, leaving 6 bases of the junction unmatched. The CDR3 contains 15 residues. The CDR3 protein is CASSQGQGAAYEQYF. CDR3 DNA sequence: TGTGCCAGCAGCCAAGGGCAGGGGGCCGCTTACGAGCAGTACTTC.